A selection of T cell receptor beta chains follows, all from one sample in a study of radiotherapy plus CTLA-4 blockade in lung cancer. Assay used: immunoSEQ multiplex PCR; TCRdb lists only in-frame clones, some missing. The sample contains approximately 40,000 clones, 80% to 90% of which appear only once. The starting material was peripheral blood, obtained from a patient treated with radiotherapy plus ipilimumab. The source is a human donor with non-small cell lung cancer whose response to radiotherapy plus ipilimumab could not be evaluated. Each CDR3 is given with its conserved first and last residue. Each record gives: J gene, clone size, D gene, V gene, CDR3 protein, CDR3 DNA. D genes are given only for firm matches. Where a row states a size, it is once, few, many or the class of an expanded clone; other rows omit it.

>TRBJ1-2|-|-|TRBV13
CASSLGTGGPIDGYTF
TGTGCCAGCAGCTTAGGGACAGGAGGCCCTATTGATGGCTACACCTTC
>TRBJ2-2|-|-|TRBV7-2
CASSLFVSGFSGELFF
TGTGCCAGCAGCTTATTCGTGTCAGGCTTCTCCGGGGAGCTGTTTTTT
>TRBJ2-7|-|-|TRBV2
CASSRRESSYEQYF
TGTGCCAGCAGCCGACGGGAGAGCTCCTACGAGCAGTACTTC
>TRBJ2-5|-|-|TRBV7-7
CASSQEWGRGGTQYF
TGTGCTAGCAGCCAGGAGTGGGGGCGCGGCGGGACCCAGTACTTC
>TRBJ2-1|-|TRBD2|TRBV11-3
CASSTSSGSFEQFF
TGTGCCAGCAGCACATCTAGCGGGAGTTTTGAGCAGTTCTTC
>TRBJ2-2|-|TRBD1|TRBV4-1
CASSPRTGNTGELFF
TGCGCCAGCAGCCCGAGGACAGGGAACACCGGGGAGCTGTTTTTT
>TRBJ2-6|-|-|TRBV7-9
CARPNQASSGANVLTF
TGTGCCAGACCCAACCAGGCCTCTTCTGGGGCCAACGTCCTGACTTTC
>TRBJ1-1|once|TRBD1|TRBV5-1
CASRVGGAVNTEAFF
TGCGCCAGCAGGGTAGGGGGCGCGGTGAACACTGAAGCTTTCTTT
>TRBJ2-1|-|TRBD2|TRBV10-1
CASSVAGGSYNEQFF
TGCGCCAGCAGTGTAGCGGGGGGCTCCTACAATGAGCAGTTCTTC
>TRBJ2-7|-|TRBD1|TRBV7-9
CASSRRDRRSYEQYF
TGTGCCAGCAGCCGAAGGGACAGGCGATCCTACGAGCAGTACTTC
>TRBJ1-5|-|-|TRBV28
CASSSGGGGSEAQHF
TGTGCCAGCAGCAGCGGCGGAGGAGGGAGTGAGGCCCAGCATTTT
>TRBJ2-5|-|TRBD2|TRBV7-9
CASSPSGRAEETQYF
TGTGCCAGCAGCCCTAGCGGGAGGGCCGAGGAGACCCAGTACTTC
>TRBJ2-5|-|-|TRBV4-1
CASSLLLGLWETQYF
TGCGCCAGCAGTTTACTATTGGGACTCTGGGAGACCCAGTACTTC
>TRBJ2-2|-|-|TRBV9
CASKQGLSVTGELFF
TGTGCCAGCAAGCAGGGTCTGTCGGTCACCGGGGAGCTGTTTTTT
>TRBJ2-2|-|-|TRBV5-4
CASSLSIGELFF
TGTGCCAGCAGCTTGTCCATCGGGGAGCTGTTTTTT
>TRBJ1-1|-|-|TRBV2
CASTPDMNTEAFF
TGTGCCAGCACCCCCGACATGAACACTGAAGCTTTCTTT
>TRBJ1-1|few|-|TRBV6-1
CASSQLEARTEAFF
TGTGCCAGCAGTCAATTGGAGGCCCGGACTGAAGCTTTCTTT
>TRBJ2-7|-|TRBD1|TRBV11-2
CASKEGQGWDEQYF
TGTGCCAGCAAGGAGGGACAGGGTTGGGACGAGCAGTACTTC